The 26 T cell receptor beta chains reported below all come from one sample, sequenced in a study of tumor-infiltrating lymphocytes in primary liver carcinoma. The authors made TCR beta cDNA from 500 ng total RNA with a constant-region primer. ARM-PCR, slightly modified, supplied the TCR beta libraries through three nested multiplex PCR rounds. Primers for the first two PCR rounds were TRBV1-TRBV30 forward primers and a C-beta reverse primer (roughly 9 cycles per round). One entry per CDR3 protein, called by TCRdb with MiXCR from the multiplex PCR reads. The sample records approximately 300,000 distinct CDR3 sequences, 55% to 65% being singletons. The researchers obtained blood RNA from unsorted whole blood and also extracted germline DNA. Sequences were obtained from peripheral blood. Receptors were obtained from a man aged 40-55 years with primary liver carcinoma and hepatitis B virus infection.

Notes on this clonotype: A single base separates this from a much larger clone, so it may be a read error. The chain joins TRBV6-6 to TRBJ2-1; D is unresolved. Germline CDR1 is MNHNY and CDR2 is SVGAGI (reference sequence). The CDR3 contains 14 residues. The CDR3 sequence: CVSRPATSYNEQFF. The CDR3 DNA sequence: TGTGTCAGCAGACCCGCAACGTCCTACAATGAGCAGTTCTTC.

The CDR3 nucleotides read TGTGCCAGCTCACCCGACAGCCACCAAGCAAAGGAGTTCTTC. It is translated as CASSPDSHQAKEFF. V gene TRBV18 combines with J gene TRBJ2-1, with D tentatively TRBD1 (5 bases). The CDR3 runs 14 residues. Germline V gene sequence: CDR1 KGHSH, CDR2 LQKENI. V was cut by 3 bases and J by 14 bases, with 20 bases left in between.

As to this clonotype: This sequence may be a read error, since a much larger clone differs from it by one base. The V gene is TRBV5-1, the J gene TRBJ2-3; 8 nucleotides align to TRBD2. The junction had 3 bases not matched to a gene; V was cut back by 0 bases and J by 6 bases. Germline CDR1 and CDR2: SGHRS and YFSETQ. The CDR3 is 14 residues long. In nucleotides, the CDR3 is TGCGCCAGCAGCTTGGGACCTAGCGGGGATACGCAGTATTTT. Its protein product is CASSLGPSGDTQYF. Supplemented by reference TRBV5-1 and TRBJ2-3, the full variable domain reads KAGVTQTPRYLIKTRGQQVTLSCSPISGHRSVSWYQQTPGQGLQFLFEYFSETQRNKGNFPGRFSGRQFSNSRSEMNVSTLELGDSALYLCASSLGPSGDTQYFGPGTRLTVL.

The chain recombines TRBV7-9 with TRBJ2-7; D is possibly TRBD1 (5 bases). Trimming pared 5 bases from V and 0 bases from J, leaving 11 bases between. Germline values: CDR1 SEHNR, CDR2 FQNEAQ (reference sequence). The CDR3 runs 14 residues. This CDR3 reads CASSPQGDSYEQYF. DNA of the CDR3: TGTGCCAGCAGCCCCCAAGGGGACTCCTACGAGCAGTACTTC.

A word on this clonotype: This clone may be a read error of a much larger clone one base away. The J gene is TRBJ1-2, the V gene TRBV5-1; 7 bases match TRBD1. The germline gives CDR1 SGHRS, CDR2 YFSETQ. The CDR3 covers 14 residues. V was clipped by 4 bases and J by 1 base; unmatched bases: 4. The CDR3 region has the DNA TGCGCCAGCAGCCTCCGGGACAGTAACTATGGCTACACCTTC. It is translated as CASSLRDSNYGYTF.

This chain uses TRBV10-3 with TRBJ2-3; 16 bases agree with TRBD2. Germline V gene lookup returns CDR1 ENHRY and CDR2 SYGVKD. The CDR3 totals 16 residues. The J segment lost 5 bases and the V segment lost 7 bases, leaving 6 bases of the junction unmatched. The chain's CDR3 is CAINEGTSGRVDTQYF. CDR3 in DNA: TGTGCCATCAATGAAGGGACTAGCGGGAGGGTAGATACGCAGTATTTT.

Regarding this clonotype: A read error may produce the germline difference seen at one junction end. CDR3 region: CASIEAGRGRNYGYTF. The DNA for the CDR3 is TGTGCCAGCATTGAAGCGGGCAGGGGGAGGAACTATGGCTACACCTTC. The V gene is TRBV6-1, the J gene TRBJ1-2, with 7 bases matching TRBD1. The germline gives CDR1 MNHNS, CDR2 SASEGT. The CDR3 covers 16 residues.

On this clonotype itself: A single base separates this from a much larger clone, so it may be a read error. This chain uses TRBV5-5 with TRBJ1-6; D is unclear. Germline CDR1 reads SGHKS; CDR2 reads YYEKEE (reference sequence). The CDR3 runs 13 residues. CDR3 residues: CASNLYGYSPLHF. The CDR3 nucleotides are TGTGCCAGCAACTTGTACGGATATTCACCCCTCCACTTT.

Concerning this clonotype itself: This could be a read error, since a much larger clone is one nucleotide away. The chain carries TRBV6-2 or TRBV6-3 and TRBJ2-3; 8 bases map to TRBD2. In germline, CDR1 is MNHEY, CDR2 SVGEGT. The CDR3 has 14 residues. The trim removed 0 bases at V and 8 bases at J, leaving 4 bases unmatched. The CDR3 nucleotides are TGTGCCAGCAGTTACTCACTAGCGGCAGCTACGCAGTATTTT. Its translation is CASSYSLAAATQYF.

Points on this clonotype: This could be a read error, since a much larger clone is one nucleotide away. V usage is TRBV12-3 or TRBV12-4 and J usage is TRBJ2-5; maybe TRBD2 (5 bases). The CDR3 consists of 12 residues. The CDR3 region is CASSRGSQTQSF. DNA of the CDR3: TGTGCCAGCAGTAGAGGGTCGCAGACCCAGTCCTTC.

The chain recombines TRBV7-3 with TRBJ2-7; tentatively, D is TRBD2 (5 bases). This CDR3 spans 13 amino acids. The V gene lost 1 base and the J gene lost 6 bases, with 10 bases spanning the gap. Germline V lookup: CDR1 SGHTA, CDR2 FQGTGA. The CDR3 region has the DNA TGTGCCAGCAGCTTAAGGACTTCGGGCGAGCAGTACTTC. It encodes CASSLRTSGEQYF.

By sample fraction, this clonotype is medium-sized. The chain uses TRBV11-1 and TRBJ2-5, with D unresolved. The CDR3 spans 13 residues. Germline V gene data show CDR1 as SGHAT and CDR2 as FQDESV (reference sequence). Deletions cut 2 bases from V and 1 base from J, with 5 bases between. The CDR3 coding sequence is TGTGCCAGCAGCTTATCTCTCCAAGAGACCCAGTACTTC. Its translation is CASSLSLQETQYF.

This chain joins TRBV11-1 and TRBJ2-6, with a tentative D call TRBD1 (6 bases). CDR1 and CDR2 from the germline V gene are SGHAT and FQDESV (reference sequence). The germline V and J ends were trimmed by 5 bases and 6 bases, with 20 bases remaining between them. This CDR3 is built from 17 residues. The CDR3 here is CASSLSGRTAVANVLTF. CDR3 DNA: TGTGCCAGCAGCCTGTCGGGGCGGACAGCGGTGGCCAACGTCCTGACTTTC.

Turning to this clonotype: Germline is not matched at one junction end, which may reflect a read error. The rearrangement links TRBV11-3 to TRBJ2-2, with D perhaps given as TRBD1 or TRBD2 (5 bases each). The CDR3 spans 16 residues. The germline CDR1 and CDR2 sequences are SGHNT and YENEEA. The CDR3 reads CASSLGGWQNTGELFF. The CDR3 DNA reads TGTGCCAGCAGCTTAGGGGGCTGGCAGAACACCGGGGAACTGTTTTTT.

The sample holds many counts of this clonotype. The chain employs TRBV6-6 and TRBJ2-3; unclear D gene. The CDR3 runs 14 residues. Germline CDR1 and CDR2: MNHNY and SVGAGI (reference sequence). V gave up 2 bases and J gave up 3 bases, with 9 bases separating them. This chain's CDR3 is CASSYALKTDTQYF. The CDR3 DNA follows: TGTGCCAGCAGTTACGCGCTAAAGACAGATACGCAGTATTTT.

On this clonotype: A much larger clone differs by one base, so this may be a read error. The chain couples TRBV5-5 to TRBJ1-1; no firm D call. V was pared by 1 base and J by 7 bases, with 14 bases between. The CDR3 is 14 amino acids. Germline V gene sequence: CDR1 SGHKS, CDR2 YYEKEE (reference sequence). For the CDR3, the DNA is TGTGCCAGCAGCTTGAAAGGGTTACCCAATGAAGCTTTCTTT. It specifies CASSLKGLPNEAFF.

As regards this clonotype: Mismatch with germline at one junction end may stem from a read error. The chain is built from TRBV6-2 or TRBV6-3 and TRBJ2-1; D tentatively reads TRBD1 or TRBD2 (5 bases each). Germline V CDR1 and CDR2: MNHEY, SVGEGT. The CDR3 is 14 amino acids. This CDR3 reads CASSYPGSSNEQLF. The CDR3 DNA reads as TGTGCCAGCAGTTATCCAGGGAGTTCTAATGAGCAGCTCTTC.

J is TRBJ2-1 and V is TRBV6-2 or TRBV6-3, with 10 bases fitting TRBD2. Germline CDR1 and CDR2: MNHEY and SVGEGT. V trimming: 5 bases; J trimming: 9 bases; junction bases outside the gene matches: 7. This CDR3 region has 14 residues. CDR3 in amino acids: CASSRLAGHIEQFF. The CDR3, as DNA: TGTGCCAGCAGTCGACTAGCGGGCCACATTGAGCAGTTCTTC.

The gene calls are TRBV5-1 and TRBJ1-2; D gene unclear. Trimming cost V 4 bases and J 3 bases, with 10 bases left between them. This CDR3 has 13 amino acids. Germline V gene sequence: CDR1 SGHRS, CDR2 YFSETQ. The CDR3 nucleotides read TGCGCCAGCAGCGCCGGCGAATACTATGGCTACACCTTC. Its translation is CASSAGEYYGYTF.

The chain uses TRBV11-2 and TRBJ1-1; D gene uncertain. The V gene's germline CDR1 is SGHAT and CDR2 FQNNGV. The CDR3 covers 15 residues. The germline V and J ends were trimmed by 3 bases and 1 base, with 12 bases remaining between them. For the CDR3, the DNA is TGTGCCAGCAGCTTTGACGATCGCAGGAACACTGAAGCTTTCTTT. Residues: CASSFDDRRNTEAFF.

This clonotype was seen only once. Lacking the conserved final phenylalanine or tryptophan, this CDR3 likely reflects a read error. V and J are TRBV29-1 and TRBJ1-1, with D uncertain. CDR3 length: 13 amino acids. Germline CDR1 reads SQVTM; CDR2 reads ANQGSEA. V was clipped by 4 bases and J by 1 base, with 10 bases between them. For the CDR3, the DNA is TGCAGCGTTGGGAAGACCCAGAACACTGAAGCTTTCTCA. Translating gives CSVGKTQNTEAFS.

The CDR3 spells CASSLTKGGGHGYTF. CDR3 DNA sequence: TGTGCCAGCAGCTTAACTAAGGGGGGGGGGCATGGCTACACCTTC. The rearrangement links TRBV7-2 to TRBJ1-2; D is perhaps TRBD1 (6 bases). The CDR3 is 15 amino acids. The V gene's germline CDR1 is SGHTA and CDR2 FQGNSA. Trimming took off 2 bases at V and 6 bases at J, with 16 bases between the two ends.

The chain is built from TRBV5-1 and TRBJ2-5, with 11 bases matching TRBD2. The germline CDR1 and CDR2 sequences are SGHRS and YFSETQ. V was pared by 4 bases and J by 4 bases, with 6 bases of the junction left unmatched. This CDR3 is 15 amino acids long. CDR3 in amino acids: CASSSIGLAGETQYF. CDR3 DNA: TGCGCCAGCAGCAGTATCGGACTAGCGGGAGAGACCCAGTACTTC. The complete variable domain, with remaining parts taken from reference TRBV5-1 and TRBJ2-5, reads KAGVTQTPRYLIKTRGQQVTLSCSPISGHRSVSWYQQTPGQGLQFLFEYFSETQRNKGNFPGRFSGRQFSNSRSEMNVSTLELGDSALYLCASSSIGLAGETQYFGPGTRLLVL.

This clonotype appeared once. The chain links TRBV11-2 to TRBJ2-1; D may be TRBD2 (5 bases). Per germline, CDR1 SGHAT and CDR2 FQNNGV. V dropped 4 bases and J dropped 2 bases, with 15 bases sitting between them. This CDR3 has 16 amino acids. The CDR3 region has the DNA TGTGCCAGCAGCTCCCTCCACGGGATGACCTACAATGAGCAGTTCTTC. Residues: CASSSLHGMTYNEQFF.

Ten or more counts support this clonotype. The V and J genes are TRBV6-2 or TRBV6-3 and TRBJ1-1; D gene uncertain. V lost 4 bases and J lost 8, with 14 bases in between. This CDR3 region has 13 residues. Germline V gene sequence: CDR1 MNHEY, CDR2 SVGEGT. The CDR3 DNA is TGTGCCAGCAGTTCAACAACCTCGGCGGAAGCTTTCTTT. Translating gives CASSSTTSAEAFF.

The chain links TRBV28 to TRBJ1-5, with no clear D. The germline gives CDR1 MDHEN, CDR2 SYDVKM. V lost 9 bases and J 4 bases, leaving 16 bases between the germline ends. The CDR3 contains 14 residues. CDR3 protein: CASIGTRVNQPQHF. In DNA form, the CDR3 reads TGTGCCAGTATTGGTACGAGGGTTAATCAGCCCCAGCATTTT.